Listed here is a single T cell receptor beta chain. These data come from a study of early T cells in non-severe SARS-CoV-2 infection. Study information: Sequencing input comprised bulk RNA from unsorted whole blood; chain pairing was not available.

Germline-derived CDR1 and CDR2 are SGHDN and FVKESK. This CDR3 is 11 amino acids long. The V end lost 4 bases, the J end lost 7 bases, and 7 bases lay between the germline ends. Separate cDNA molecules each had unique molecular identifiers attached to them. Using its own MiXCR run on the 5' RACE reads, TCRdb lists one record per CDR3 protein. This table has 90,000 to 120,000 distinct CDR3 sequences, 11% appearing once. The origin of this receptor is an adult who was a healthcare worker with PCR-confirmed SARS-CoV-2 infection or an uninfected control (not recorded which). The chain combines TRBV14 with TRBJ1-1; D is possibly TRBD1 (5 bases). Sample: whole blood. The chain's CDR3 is CASSRGDEAFF. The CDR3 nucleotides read TGTGCCAGCAGCCGGGGGGATGAAGCTTTCTTT.